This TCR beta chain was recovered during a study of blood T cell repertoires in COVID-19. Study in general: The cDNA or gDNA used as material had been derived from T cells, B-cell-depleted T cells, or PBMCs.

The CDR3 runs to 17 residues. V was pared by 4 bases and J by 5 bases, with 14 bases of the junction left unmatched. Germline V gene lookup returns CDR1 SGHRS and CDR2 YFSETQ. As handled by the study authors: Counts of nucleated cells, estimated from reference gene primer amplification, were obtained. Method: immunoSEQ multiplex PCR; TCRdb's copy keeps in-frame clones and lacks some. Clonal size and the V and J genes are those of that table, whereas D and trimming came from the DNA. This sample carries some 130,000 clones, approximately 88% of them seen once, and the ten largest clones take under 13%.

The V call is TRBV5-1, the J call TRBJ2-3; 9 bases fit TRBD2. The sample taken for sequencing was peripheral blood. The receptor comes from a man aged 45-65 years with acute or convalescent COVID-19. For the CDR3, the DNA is TGCGCCAGCAGCGGAAGCGGGGGGAACATGATGGGAGATACGCAGTATTTT. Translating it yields CASSGSGGNMMGDTQYF.